Presented here are 15 T cell receptor beta chains from one specimen sequenced in a study of T-cell memory formation after mild COVID-19. Using its own MiXCR run on the 5' RACE reads, TCRdb lists one record per CDR3 protein. Here the sample spans approximately 260,000 distinct CDR3 sequences, around 16% being singletons. The material sequenced was PBMCs or a T cell subset sorted from them (not recorded which). The receptors shown here come from a man younger than 30 who had mild COVID-19 (a few samples of this study predate the infection). Cell type and time point are not known.

The rearrangement joins TRBV28 to TRBJ2-2, with TRBD1 matching over 8 bases. The V gene's germline CDR1 is MDHEN and CDR2 SYDVKM. Trimming cost V 4 bases and J 5 bases; bases outside gene matches: 6. The CDR3 is 15 amino acids. DNA for the CDR3: TGTGCCAGCAGTTACGGGACAGGAAAAACCGGGGAGCTGTTTTTT. Protein: CASSYGTGKTGELFF. The entire variable domain, with the rest obtained from reference TRBV28 and TRBJ2-2, is as follows: DVKVTQSSRYLVKRTGEKVFLECVQDMDHENMFWYRQDPGLGLRLIYFSYDVKMKEKGDIPEGYSVSREKKERFSLILESASTNQTSMYLCASSYGTGKTGELFFGEGSRLTVL.

The chain recombines TRBV5-1 with TRBJ1-6; D is undetermined. CDR3 length equals 14 residues. Trimming pared 4 bases from V and 7 bases from J, leaving 12 bases between. Germline CDR1 reads SGHRS; CDR2 reads YFSETQ. CDR3 region: CASSPRHGNSPLHF. CDR3 coding DNA: TGCGCCAGCAGCCCAAGGCATGGGAATTCACCCCTCCACTTT.

In its sample, this clonotype was seen many times. The J gene is TRBJ2-3, the V gene TRBV12-3 or TRBV12-4; D gene ambiguous. The CDR3 runs 14 residues. Trimming left V 2 bases short and J 2 bases short, with 8 bases between. The CDR3 region is CASSLFQSTDTQYF. Here the CDR3 DNA reads TGTGCCAGCAGTTTATTCCAGTCCACAGATACGCAGTATTTT.

The chain employs TRBV7-8 and TRBJ2-7; D unclear. With 1 base removed from V and 6 bases from J, the gap between germline ends came to 13 bases. Germline V gives CDR1 SGHVS, CDR2 FQNEAQ. The length of the CDR3 is 14 residues. This chain's CDR3 is CASSLGLGFGEQYV. As DNA, the CDR3 is TGTGCCAGCAGCTTAGGGTTGGGATTTGGCGAGCAGTACGTC.

DNA for the CDR3: TGCAGCGTTGCGCTAGCGGGGGTCATCCCCGGGGCCAACGTCCTGACTTTC. Translation gives CSVALAGVIPGANVLTF. The chain is built from TRBV29-1 and TRBJ2-6; 10 positions match TRBD2. Germline V gives CDR1 SQVTM, CDR2 ANQGSEA. This CDR3 contains 17 residues. V was pared by 4 bases and J by 4 bases, with 10 bases of the junction left unmatched.

A few counts support this clonotype. This chain links TRBV18 with TRBJ2-1; possibly TRBD2 for D (5 bases). V lost 4 bases, J lost 0 bases, and 10 bases lay in between. The CDR3 has 15 amino acids. The V gene's germline CDR1 is KGHSH and CDR2 LQKENI. This CDR3 is CASSRSGSSYNEQFF. As DNA, the CDR3 is TGTGCCAGCTCACGTTCGGGGAGCTCCTACAATGAGCAGTTCTTC.

There are a few counts of this clonotype. The chain is built from TRBV12-3 or TRBV12-4 and TRBJ2-3, with D tentatively TRBD1 or TRBD2 (5 bases each). The CDR3 contains 13 residues. The V end was cut by 4 bases, the J end by 5 bases, with 10 bases between. CDR3 sequence: CASSSGARDTQYF. DNA for the CDR3: TGTGCCAGCAGTTCCGGGGCAAGAGATACGCAGTATTTT.

The chain combines TRBV5-1 with TRBJ1-2; D uncertain. This CDR3 comprises 14 residues. The V end lost 0 bases, the J end lost 1 base, and 7 bases lay between the germline ends. CDR1 is SGHRS and CDR2 is YFSETQ in the germline V gene. CDR3: CASSLGLLNYGYTF. The CDR3 coding sequence is TGCGCCAGCAGCTTGGGTCTGCTTAACTATGGCTACACCTTC.

This clonotype has just a few counts. The chain has TRBV24-1 and TRBJ2-3, with D perhaps being TRBD1 or TRBD2 (6 bases each). Germline lookup yields CDR1 KGHDR and CDR2 SFDVKD. The CDR3 consists of 15 residues. V was clipped by 0 bases and J by 2 bases, with 8 bases between them. CDR3 sequence reads: CATSDLGGLTDTQYF. In nucleotides, the CDR3 is TGTGCCACCAGTGATTTGGGGGGGCTCACAGATACGCAGTATTTT.

This clonotype turned up a few times. CDR3 loop: CASTSDRGSDTQYF. The CDR3 DNA sequence: TGTGCCAGCACCTCCGACAGGGGCTCGGATACGCAGTATTTT. The V and J genes are TRBV7-2 and TRBJ2-3; 8 nucleotides match TRBD1. The CDR3 consists of 14 residues. The V segment lost 7 bases and the J segment 6 bases; nucleotides outside the gene matches: 9. Germline V CDR1 and CDR2: SGHTA, FQGNSA.

The J gene is TRBJ1-6, the V gene TRBV27; no firm D call. Germline CDR1 reads MNHEY; CDR2 reads SMNVEV (reference sequence). V gave up 7 bases and J gave up 8 bases, with 12 bases separating them. This CDR3 comprises 13 residues. The CDR3: CASKTRRDSPLHF. CDR3 DNA sequence: TGTGCCAGCAAGACCCGGCGAGATTCACCCCTCCACTTT.

This clonotype was observed at least ten times. The chain employs TRBV19 and TRBJ2-7, with 7 bases identical to TRBD1. The CDR3 extends over 15 amino acids. Trimming at V came to 8 bases and at J to 3 bases, leaving 13 bases not matched to a gene. From germline, CDR1 is LNHDA and CDR2 SQIVND (reference sequence). The CDR3 here is CASANVGTDYYEQYF. As DNA, the CDR3 is TGTGCCAGTGCCAATGTCGGGACAGATTACTACGAGCAGTACTTC.

This clonotype was observed a handful of times. The chain joins TRBV5-1 to TRBJ1-1; D may be TRBD1 (6 bases). V lost 4 bases to trimming and J lost 5 bases, with 18 bases between them. Looked up from germline, CDR1 is SGHRS and CDR2 is YFSETQ. The CDR3 is 15 residues long. For the CDR3, the DNA is TGCGCCAGCAGCACCACAGGGAAAGGGGGGACTGAAGCTTTCTTT. Its protein is CASSTTGKGGTEAFF.

The V gene is TRBV18, the J gene TRBJ2-7; tentatively, D is TRBD1 (6 bases). The CDR3 is made up of 13 amino acids. Germline-derived CDR1 and CDR2 are KGHSH and LQKENI. Trimming stripped 4 bases from V and 3 bases from J, with 10 bases between. As DNA, the CDR3 is TGTGCCAGCTCACAGAGGACAGACTACGAGCAGTACTTC. This codes for CASSQRTDYEQYF.

This chain joins TRBV7-2 and TRBJ2-5; D may be TRBD2 (7 bases). The V and J ends lost 0 bases and 5 bases respectively, with 16 bases between them. The length of the CDR3 is 16 residues. CDR1 and CDR2 (germline): SGHTA, FQGNSA. The CDR3 DNA reads as TGTGCCAGCAGCTTAGCTGGGGGGGCCGTTTTGGAGACCCAGTACTTC. It is translated as CASSLAGGAVLETQYF.